This TCR beta chain was observed in a study of T cell changes during pregnancy in multiple sclerosis (dated by TCRdb to between 2018 and 2021). Some background on the complete study: Changes in the T cell repertoire over the course of pregnancy were examined in this study in women with multiple sclerosis.

The receptor library was made with the immunoSEQ multiplex PCR assay. Here the immuneACCESS table is served through TCRdb, limited to in-frame sequences with V and J called. Missing clones are a known gap in these copies; in checked studies unresolved V genes cover under half, and the rest lacks a known reason. The sample table records tens of thousands of clones; 90% of these occur just once. Roughly 3.3% of the sample is taken by the ten largest. To note about this clone: The antigen it recognizes is unknown. Base qualities are not at hand, and no much larger clone is one base apart.

The sequence was collected from a female donor in good health, enrolled as a control in a pregnancy study. Sequencing used peripheral blood, obtained in the first trimester of pregnancy.

In nucleotide form, the sequence is TGCGCCAGCAGCCAAGTAGCGGGAAGGTCGGATACGCAGTATTTT. This sequence encodes CASSQVAGRSDTQYF. The rearrangement combines TRBV4-3 with TRBJ2-3, and 8 bases in between align with TRBD2. Trimming accounts for 1 base at V and 6 bases at J, while the number of junction bases matched to no gene is 6. The CDR3 starts with the cysteine, ends with the phenylalanine, and has 15 residues. Only the CDR3 part of the read is kept: 45 bases, read in frame from the first base. CDR1 and CDR2, per the germline V gene, are LGHNA and YSLEER.